This T cell receptor (beta chain) was recorded in a study of a mutant IDH1 vaccine in newly diagnosed glioma. Study information: Most patients had received both radiotherapy and temozolomide, the prior options being radiotherapy, temozolomide, or both. Study-wide findings and caveats: Pseudoprogression seemingly bore no relation to changes in top peripheral T cell clonotypes. It was 80% to 95% of patients that developed vaccine-induced immune responses.

This table comes from immunoSEQ multiplex PCR, and its TCRdb copy is limited to in-frame clones, with some not included. Among 20,000 to 25,000 clones, about 85% were seen once, and the ten largest hold about 5%. Time point noted: baseline, week 1 (first vaccination visit). Treatment denoted: pre-vaccination baseline after standard-of-care therapy. Each tumor in the donors was a new WHO grade 3 or 4 astrocytoma, IDH1-mutant and ATRX-lost. The junction had 14 bases not matched to a gene; V was cut back by 4 bases and J by 0 bases. CDR3 size: 18 residues. Germline V gene sequence: CDR1 LNHDA, CDR2 SQIVND (reference sequence). On this clone: Its antigen is still unknown.

This TCR came from a man in his forties or fifties with glioma. The chain has TRBV19 and TRBJ1-1; 7 nucleotides match TRBD1. The source was PBMCs, collected from a glioma patient treated with radiotherapy, temozolomide or both. CDR3 coding DNA: TGTGCCAGTAGTAACCCTACCCGAGGACAGGCCTTGAACACTGAAGCTTTCTTT. Its translation: CASSNPTRGQALNTEAFF.